These 19 T cell receptor beta chains share one sample of origin, sequenced in a study of CD8+ T cells in alopecia areata. The treatment was: oral pan-JAK inhibitor, 5-10 mg twice daily. TCR sequencing used cDNA made by reverse transcription of extracted RNA. Repertoires were generated with immunoSEQ multiplex PCR, while TCRdb's copy carries only in-frame clones and drops some. Seen here are some 190,000 clones, approximately 67% observed once, and the top ten hold about 1.3%. The sequences come from CD4+ T cells sorted from blood, collected around week 50, from a patient treated with tofacitinib. Source of these receptors: a human donor with alopecia areata.

The sample holds a few counts of this clone. V gene TRBV7-2 combines with J gene TRBJ2-7, with unresolved D. V was cut by 3 bases and J by 4 bases, with 10 bases left in between. The CDR3 loop spans 13 amino acids. From germline, CDR1 is SGHTA and CDR2 FQGNSA. CDR3 in DNA: TGTGCCAGCAGCTTGGAAGAACGGTACGAGCAGTACTTC. The encoded protein is CASSLEERYEQYF.

This clone was picked up one time. The gene calls are TRBV5-1 and TRBJ1-6, with D hard to call. Per germline, CDR1 SGHRS and CDR2 YFSETQ. The CDR3 is 12 residues long. V was cut by 2 bases and J by 7 bases, with 4 bases left in between. CDR3 coding DNA: TGCGCCAGCAGCTTCGACAATTCACCCCTCCACTTT. Translating gives CASSFDNSPLHF.

This sequence joins TRBV4-3 and TRBJ2-5, with 8 bases fitting TRBD1. Germline lookup yields CDR1 LGHNA and CDR2 YSLEER. Germline trimming cut 0 bases from V and 4 bases from J; bases unmatched to any gene: 4. The CDR3 runs 15 residues. In nucleotides, the CDR3 is TGCGCCAGCAGCCAAGACTCGACAGGGGCAGAGACCCAGTACTTC. Amino acid sequence: CASSQDSTGAETQYF.

V is TRBV30 and J is TRBJ2-7; 9 bases line up with TRBD1. Germline CDR1 and CDR2: GTSNPN and SVGIG (reference sequence). The CDR3 is made up of 13 amino acids. The ends lost 4 bases at V and 2 bases at J; junction bases unmatched: 3. The CDR3 DNA sequence: TGTGCCTGGAAAGACAGGGGGACCTACGAGCAGTACTTC. Encoded protein: CAWKDRGTYEQYF.

V gene TRBV7-2 combines with J gene TRBJ2-5, with TRBD2 matching over 10 bases. Germline CDR1 is SGHTA and CDR2 is FQGNSA. V dropped 5 bases and J dropped 4; count of bases not matched to a gene: 7. The CDR3 spans 15 residues. Here the CDR3 DNA reads TGTGCCAGCAGCCCCTTAGCGGGGGGACGAGAGACCCAGTACTTC. Residues: CASSPLAGGRETQYF. Complete variable domain (other parts from reference TRBV7-2 and TRBJ2-5): GAGVSQSPSNKVTEKGKDVELRCDPISGHTALYWYRQSLGQGLEFLIYFQGNSAPDKSGLPSDRFSAERTGGSVSTLTIQRTQQEDSAVYLCASSPLAGGRETQYFGPGTRLLVL.

This clone was detected only a few times. V usage is TRBV5-5 and J usage is TRBJ1-2; D unresolved. There are 14 residues in the CDR3. V was shortened by 3 bases and J by 4 bases, with 13 bases between the two germline ends. The germline gives CDR1 SGHKS, CDR2 YYEKEE (reference sequence). CDR3 nucleotide sequence: TGTGCCAGCAGCTCCTTACAGTCCCTCTATGGCTACACCTTC. Translated: CASSSLQSLYGYTF. The variable domain in full, completed from reference TRBV5-5 and TRBJ1-2, reads DAGVTQSPTHLIKTRGQQVTLRCSPISGHKSVSWYQQVLGQGPQFIFQYYEKEERGRGNFPDRFSARQFPNYSSELNVNALLLGDSALYLCASSSLQSLYGYTFGSGTRLTVV.

This clone came up once. The V call is TRBV30, the J call TRBJ1-5, with TRBD1 as a possible D gene (5 bases). CDR3 size: 13 residues. Germline V gene data show CDR1 as GTSNPN and CDR2 as SVGIG (reference sequence). Trimming pared 5 bases from V and 5 bases from J, leaving 13 bases between. In DNA, the CDR3 is TGTGCCTGGTCCAGCAGGGCCGATCAGCCCCAGCATTTT. Translation: CAWSSRADQPQHF.

The V and J genes are TRBV5-6 and TRBJ2-6; D gene ambiguous. The germline V and J ends were trimmed by 2 bases and 0 bases, with 6 bases remaining between them. CDR1 and CDR2 (germline): SGHDT, YYEEEE. The CDR3 contains 15 residues. The CDR3 bases are TGTGCCAGCAGCTTCTTATCCTCTGGGGCCAACGTCCTGACTTTC. Amino acid sequence: CASSFLSSGANVLTF.

J is TRBJ2-4 and V is TRBV19; no definite D call. The CDR3 runs 14 residues. Germline V gives CDR1 LNHDA, CDR2 SQIVND (reference sequence). The germline V and J ends were trimmed by 0 bases and 6 bases, with 9 bases remaining between them. The chain's CDR3 is CASSIDRFGNIQYF. The DNA for the CDR3 is TGTGCCAGTAGTATAGACAGGTTTGGAAACATTCAGTACTTC.

This chain links TRBV29-1 with TRBJ1-4; a weak D match, TRBD1 (6 bases). Trimming removed 7 bases from V and 5 bases from J, with 17 bases in between. Germline CDR1 is SQVTM and CDR2 is ANQGSEA. This CDR3 spans 14 amino acids. The CDR3 bases are TGCAGCGCTGCCCGGACAGTCCGAAATGAAAAACTGTTTTTT. This gives the protein CSAARTVRNEKLFF.

CDR3 in DNA: TGTGCCAGCAGCGCCCGACTGGGCCAGCCCCAGCATTTT. Amino acid sequence: CASSARLGQPQHF. The chain carries TRBV7-2 and TRBJ1-5, with D uncertain. Trimming removed 5 bases at V and 7 bases at J, with 12 bases between. Germline V gene sequence: CDR1 SGHTA, CDR2 FQGNSA. The CDR3 contains 13 residues.

V and J are TRBV29-1 and TRBJ1-4; D is unresolved. CDR3 length equals 12 residues. Looked up from germline, CDR1 is SQVTM and CDR2 is ANQGSEA. V was trimmed by 0 bases and J by 14 bases, leaving 13 bases between them. CDR3 sequence reads: CSVEDNSHALFF. The DNA of the CDR3 is TGCAGCGTTGAAGATAACTCCCACGCGCTGTTTTTT. The complete variable domain, with remaining parts taken from reference TRBV29-1 and TRBJ1-4, reads SAVISQKPSRDICQRGTSLTIQCQVDSQVTMMFWYRQQPGQSLTLIATANQGSEATYESGFVIDKFPISRPNLTFSTLTVSNMSPEDSSIYLCSVEDNSHALFFGSGTQLSVL.

The chain links TRBV30 to TRBJ1-3, with D perhaps matching TRBD1 (5 bases). Trimming cost V 1 base and J 1 base, with 11 bases left between them. This CDR3 contains 15 residues. CDR1 and CDR2 (germline): GTSNPN, SVGIG (reference sequence). The CDR3 is CAWSARRGSGNTIYF. The CDR3 nucleotides are TGTGCCTGGAGTGCCCGGAGGGGATCTGGAAACACCATATATTTT.

V usage is TRBV5-1 and J usage is TRBJ2-3; 7 nucleotides agree with TRBD2. CDR1 SGHRS and CDR2 YFSETQ come from the germline V gene. V lost 4 bases and J lost 5; bases outside the gene matches: 10. This CDR3 region has 15 residues. CDR3 sequence (DNA): TGCGCCAGCAGCCAGAAGAACGGGGGGAGAGATACGCAGTATTTT. Residues: CASSQKNGGRDTQYF.

The rearrangement links TRBV9 to TRBJ2-7; possibly TRBD2 for D (5 bases). The germline gives CDR1 SGDLS, CDR2 YYNGEE. The CDR3 is 15 residues long. Trimming left V 4 bases short and J 3 bases short, with 17 bases between. This CDR3 reads CASSSQVGLVYEQYF. The CDR3 region has the DNA TGTGCCAGCAGCTCCCAAGTAGGACTGGTCTACGAGCAGTACTTC.

The chain uses TRBV29-1 and TRBJ2-1; 7 nucleotides agree with TRBD1. CDR3 length: 12 amino acids. Looked up from germline, CDR1 is SQVTM and CDR2 is ANQGSEA. V dropped 5 bases and J dropped 6; count of bases not matched to a gene: 4. The CDR3: CSVRGGSNEQFF. The CDR3 coding sequence is TGCAGCGTTAGAGGGGGCAGCAATGAGCAGTTCTTC.

This clone appeared a single time. The rearrangement uses TRBV6-6 and TRBJ1-2, with TRBD1 identical over 11 bases. V lost 6 bases and J lost 5; bases outside the gene matches: 8. Germline V CDR1 and CDR2: MNHNY, SVGAGI (reference sequence). The CDR3 loop spans 15 amino acids. CDR3 loop: CASRRQGQGAYGYTF. CDR3 DNA sequence: TGTGCCAGCAGACGACAAGGACAGGGGGCATATGGCTACACCTTC.

This chain uses TRBV7-6 with TRBJ2-1, with no clear D. The germline V gene encodes CDR1 SGHVS and CDR2 FNYEAQ. The CDR3 loop spans 14 amino acids. V lost 3 bases and J lost 10, with 16 bases in between. DNA for the CDR3: TGTGCCAGCAGCTTTTACCCACCGCCTGGGGAGCAGTTCTTC. The encoded protein is CASSFYPPPGEQFF.

Of note for this clone: Other nucleotide sequences from this sample produce the same CDR3. The rearrangement joins TRBV14 to TRBJ1-2; 7 bases map to TRBD1. Trimming took 4 bases from V and 6 from J; bases not matched to a gene: 5. The CDR3 totals 13 residues. CDR1 and CDR2 from the germline V gene are SGHDN and FVKESK. CDR3 sequence: CASSPRTGDGYTF. Here the CDR3 DNA reads TGTGCCAGCAGCCCTCGGACAGGAGATGGCTACACCTTC.